This T cell receptor (beta chain) was found in a study of blood T cell repertoires in COVID-19. Study overall: Nucleic acid was either cDNA or gDNA, and it came from T cells, B-cell-depleted T cells, or PBMCs.

The V and J ends lost 0 bases and 5 bases respectively, with 13 bases between them. The CDR3 totals 15 residues. Per the germline V gene, CDR1 is SEHNR and CDR2 is FQNEAQ (reference sequence). Living in roughly 25 US areas, the participants were between roughly 18 and 90 years of age. Source study methods: By means of reference gene primer amplification, nucleated cell counts were estimated. TCRdb's copy holds only in-frame clones and misses some; the assay was immunoSEQ multiplex PCR. The D gene and trimming were derived from the DNA, and the V and J assignments and clone size from that table. Seen here are some 210,000 clones, around 90% observed once, and the top ten hold about 9.3%.

This TCR was recovered from a young man with acute COVID-19. Specimen: PBMCs or T cells enriched from blood (not recorded which). The chain is built from TRBV7-9 and TRBJ1-1; TRBD1 might be the D (5 bases). The CDR3 sequence is CASSLASGGGTEAFF. CDR3 bases: TGTGCCAGCAGCTTAGCTTCCGGGGGAGGGACTGAAGCTTTCTTT.